This T cell receptor beta chain was sequenced during a study of T cell responses to AZD1222 COVID-19 vaccine. General study findings and limits: Spike-specific TCRs gained breadth and depth after people received two AZD1222 doses.

Method: immunoSEQ multiplex PCR; TCRdb's copy keeps in-frame clones and lacks some. The table records 120,000 or so clones, approximately 88% of them present only once. This CDR3 has 14 amino acids. Per the germline V gene, CDR1 is SGHRS and CDR2 is YFSETQ. Trimming removed 4 bases from V and 0 bases from J, with 9 bases in between. This clone has just one count. Its antigen is not known. V and J are TRBV5-1 and TRBJ2-3; D is unresolved. The receptor was derived from an adult in good health. This material consisted of peripheral blood, taken on day 0 of AZD1222 vaccination. This CDR3 is CASSQAVSTDTQYF. In DNA form, the CDR3 reads TGCGCCAGCAGCCAGGCAGTTAGCACAGATACGCAGTATTTT. Drawing the rest from reference TRBV5-1 and TRBJ2-3, the complete variable domain is KAGVTQTPRYLIKTRGQQVTLSCSPISGHRSVSWYQQTPGQGLQFLFEYFSETQRNKGNFPGRFSGRQFSNSRSEMNVSTLELGDSALYLCASSQAVSTDTQYFGPGTRLTVL.